The clone carrying this TCR beta chain is deemed large. No antigen is known for it. The V and J ends lost 3 bases and 9 bases respectively, with 18 bases between them. From germline, CDR1 is SGDLS and CDR2 YYNGEE. The CDR3 covers 14 residues. These data are taken from a study of spatial heterogeneity in lung cancer. Study-wide results and limits: Tumor mutation count correlated with how many alpha and beta TCRs expanded intratumorally.

TCRdb recomputed calls from the 5' RACE reads with MiXCR, one row per CDR3 protein. Of approximately 2,200 distinct CDR3 sequences in the sample, roughly 9.8% are singletons; the top ten hold around 10%. Time point noted: sample taken at primary tumor resection. Whole RNA from tumor, nontumor lung or frozen PBMC was sequenced unsorted. This TCR came from a female donor with early-stage non-small cell lung cancer. The sample was lung tumor tissue, taken at surgery. The genes are TRBV9 and TRBJ2-5; either TRBD1 or TRBD2 may supply D (6 bases each). CDR3 amino acids: CASSGDGGRAAQYF. The CDR3 region has the DNA TGTGCCAGCAGCGGGGACGGGGGCCGCGCGGCCCAGTACTTC.